This TCR beta chain was documented in a study of CD8 T cells in ankylosing spondylitis. General study points: Disease-linked clones reportedly concentrated significantly in matched ankylosing spondylitis synovial fluid.

Germline lookup yields CDR1 SGHRS and CDR2 YFSETQ. The CDR3 runs to 14 residues. Trimming left V 0 bases short and J 1 base short, with 7 bases between. This clonotype was detected many times. The antigen remains undetermined. Using its own MiXCR run on the 5' RACE reads, TCRdb lists one record per CDR3 protein. In the table there are about 69,000 distinct CDR3 sequences, roughly 5.3% of which are singletons. This chain uses TRBV5-1 with TRBJ1-1; a weak D match, TRBD1 (5 bases). The sample was blood, either unsorted or a sorted T cell fraction (not recorded which). The TCR comes from a male donor with ankylosing spondylitis or in good health (not recorded which). The CDR3 bases are TGCGCCAGCAGCTTGGGGGGGAAGAACACTGAAGCTTTCTTT. Translation gives CASSLGGKNTEAFF.